Shown below are 22 T cell receptor beta chains from a single sample sequenced in a study of blood T cell repertoires in COVID-19 (TCRdb year 2020). The library was made by the immunoSEQ multiplex PCR assay. Drawn from immuneACCESS, this table holds only the in-frame rearrangements with V and J called that TCRdb kept. Clones are partly lost; checked studies trace under half to an unresolved V gene and leave the rest unexplained. Counted in this sample were 150,000 to 200,000 clones; just over 85% of them appeared once. The ten largest clones take up about 8.2% of the sample. The sequencing input was peripheral blood. The receptors shown here come from a man aged 60-69 years with acute or convalescent COVID-19.

The rearrangement links TRBV9 to TRBJ2-3, with D unresolved. V was trimmed by 1 base and J by 0 bases, leaving 6 bases between them. Germline loops: CDR1 SGDLS, CDR2 YYNGEE. The CDR3 has 14 residues. CDR3 residues: CASSVRESTDTQYF. CDR3 nucleotides: TGTGCCAGCAGCGTAAGAGAAAGCACAGATACGCAGTATTTT.

J is TRBJ1-6 and V is TRBV19; no firm D call. The CDR3 covers 14 residues. Germline CDR1 and CDR2: LNHDA and SQIVND (reference sequence). V gave up 7 bases and J gave up 10 bases, with 17 bases separating them. The CDR3 DNA follows: TGTGCCAGTACCTCTTTAGGCGGGAGATCACCCCTCCACTTT. Translating it yields CASTSLGGRSPLHF.

The rearrangement uses TRBV7-2 and TRBJ2-1, with 12 bases lining up with TRBD1. CDR3 length: 18 residues. V lost 5 bases and J lost 10; bases outside the gene matches: 18. Germline CDR1 and CDR2: SGHTA and FQGNSA. The CDR3 sequence is CASSDPAGTGGPISEQFF. In DNA form, the CDR3 reads TGTGCCAGCAGCGACCCCGCCGGGACAGGGGGCCCAATTAGCGAGCAGTTCTTC. Full variable domain (outside the CDR3, taken from reference TRBV7-2 and TRBJ2-1): GAGVSQSPSNKVTEKGKDVELRCDPISGHTALYWYRQSLGQGLEFLIYFQGNSAPDKSGLPSDRFSAERTGGSVSTLTIQRTQQEDSAVYLCASSDPAGTGGPISEQFFGPGTRLTVL.

J is TRBJ2-2 and V is TRBV27; TRBD1 is a possible D gene (6 bases). The CDR3 has 14 residues. V lost 6 bases, J lost 5 bases, and 13 bases lay in between. Germline CDR1 reads MNHEY; CDR2 reads SMNVEV (reference sequence). The CDR3 here is CASSNHDRTGELFF. CDR3 sequence (DNA): TGTGCCAGCAGCAATCACGACAGGACCGGGGAGCTGTTTTTT.

The chain carries TRBV5-1 and TRBJ2-5; 7 positions match TRBD2. CDR3 length: 14 residues. The V gene end was trimmed by 0 bases and the J gene end by 4 bases; junction bases not matched to a gene: 3. Germline V gives CDR1 SGHRS, CDR2 YFSETQ. CDR3 loop: CASSLAGGRETQYF. In DNA, the CDR3 is TGCGCCAGCAGCTTGGCGGGCGGGAGAGAGACCCAGTACTTC.

J is TRBJ1-2 and V is TRBV6-5, with 9 bases identical to TRBD1. The germline CDR1 and CDR2 sequences are MNHEY and SVGAGI. The CDR3 spans 14 residues. After removal of 7 bases from V and 4 bases from J, the junction contained 7 bases not matched to a gene. CDR3 bases: TGTGCCAGCACCGTTACAGGGGGCGCCTATGGCTACACCTTC. Residues: CASTVTGGAYGYTF.

V usage is TRBV9 and J usage is TRBJ2-1, with 14 positions matching TRBD2. After removal of 2 bases from V and 8 bases from J, the junction contained 9 bases not matched to a gene. Germline assignment: CDR1 SGDLS and CDR2 YYNGEE. This CDR3 has 17 residues. CDR3 in DNA: TGTGCCAGCAGCGTGGCGACTAGCGGGAGGGCCAGGGATGAGCAGTTCTTC. Residues: CASSVATSGRARDEQFF.

The chain has TRBV3-1 (or the pseudogene TRBV3-2) and TRBJ2-7, with 10 bases lining up with TRBD2. Germline trimming cut 4 bases from V and 7 bases from J; bases unmatched to any gene: 13. Germline CDR1 and CDR2: LGHDT and YNNKEL (reference sequence). The CDR3 has 16 residues. CDR3 coding DNA: TGTGCCAGCAGCCCGTATTCACTAGCGGGATTTATAGAGCAGTACTTC. Translation gives CASSPYSLAGFIEQYF.

This rearrangement joins TRBV28 to TRBJ2-7, with D possibly matching TRBD1 (6 bases). There are 15 residues in the CDR3. The germline V gene has CDR1 MDHEN and CDR2 SYDVKM. V lost 4 bases and J 5 bases, leaving 18 bases between the germline ends. Here the CDR3 reads CASSSGAQGPNEQYF. Here the CDR3 DNA reads TGTGCCAGCAGTTCCGGGGCTCAGGGGCCCAACGAGCAGTACTTC.

The rearrangement joins TRBV5-1 to TRBJ2-2, with D perhaps matching TRBD2 (5 bases). V dropped 0 bases and J dropped 1 base, with 7 bases sitting between them. The germline V gene has CDR1 SGHRS and CDR2 YFSETQ. The CDR3 runs 15 residues. CDR3 sequence reads: CASSLAGLNTGELFF. The CDR3 nucleotides read TGCGCCAGCAGCTTGGCCGGACTGAACACCGGGGAGCTGTTTTTT. The variable domain in full, with the rest retrieved from reference TRBV5-1 and TRBJ2-2, is KAGVTQTPRYLIKTRGQQVTLSCSPISGHRSVSWYQQTPGQGLQFLFEYFSETQRNKGNFPGRFSGRQFSNSRSEMNVSTLELGDSALYLCASSLAGLNTGELFFGEGSRLTVL.

The chain joins TRBV6-2 or TRBV6-3 to TRBJ1-5, with TRBD1 matching over 7 bases. Germline CDR1 and CDR2: MNHEY and SVGEGT. This CDR3 region has 14 residues. V lost 6 bases to trimming and J lost 4 bases; unmatched junction nucleotides: 6. The CDR3 spells CASSPNRGNQPQHF. The CDR3 region has the DNA TGTGCCAGCAGCCCAAACAGGGGTAATCAGCCCCAGCATTTT.

The rearrangement uses TRBV11-2 and TRBJ2-2, with D perhaps TRBD2 (6 bases). The CDR3 has 14 amino acids. With 5 bases removed from V and 4 bases from J, the gap between germline ends came to 11 bases. Germline V CDR1 and CDR2: SGHAT, FQNNGV. The CDR3 DNA reads as TGTGCCAGCAGCCCTTTTAGCGGCACCGGGGAGCTGTTTTTT. Translating gives CASSPFSGTGELFF. Using reference TRBV11-2 and TRBJ2-2 for the parts outside the CDR3, the full variable domain is EAGVAQSPRYKIIEKRQSVAFWCNPISGHATLYWYQQILGQGPKLLIQFQNNGVVDDSQLPKDRFSAERLKGVDSTLKIQPAKLEDSAVYLCASSPFSGTGELFFGEGSRLTVL.

The V and J genes are TRBV7-2 and TRBJ2-5, with D possibly matching TRBD2 (5 bases). CDR1 SGHTA and CDR2 FQGNSA come from the germline V gene. The CDR3 has 15 residues. V lost 1 base and J lost 5, with 14 bases in between. DNA for the CDR3: TGTGCCAGCAGCTTAGTAGCGAACCCACGGGAGACCCAGTACTTC. Its protein product is CASSLVANPRETQYF.

The chain joins TRBV28 to TRBJ1-2; 7 positions agree with TRBD1. Germline assignment: CDR1 MDHEN and CDR2 SYDVKM. The CDR3 has 14 residues. The junction had 12 bases not matched to a gene; V was cut back by 8 bases and J by 6 bases. In nucleotides, the CDR3 is TGTGCCAGCGGCTCGACAGGGAGCTCACATGGCTACACCTTC. This encodes CASGSTGSSHGYTF.

The chain carries TRBV19 and TRBJ1-2; D unclear. The V end was cut by 5 bases, the J end by 7 bases, with 17 bases between. The CDR3 extends over 14 amino acids. Germline assignment: CDR1 LNHDA and CDR2 SQIVND (reference sequence). This chain's CDR3 is CASSPESRASGYTF. The DNA for the CDR3 is TGTGCCAGTAGTCCCGAGTCTCGTGCTTCTGGCTACACCTTC.

The chain has TRBV28 and TRBJ1-2; 12 nucleotides agree with TRBD1. The CDR3 is 14 amino acids. Germline V CDR1 and CDR2: MDHEN, SYDVKM. J gave up 7 bases and V 6 bases, and 6 bases lay outside the gene matches. CDR3 region: CASRGTGGSFGYTF. DNA for the CDR3: TGTGCCAGCAGAGGGACAGGGGGCTCATTTGGCTACACCTTC.

The V call is TRBV5-1, the J call TRBJ2-3; D may be TRBD1 (6 bases). The V end lost 4 bases, the J end lost 2 bases, and 14 bases lay between the germline ends. CDR3 length equals 15 residues. Per the germline V gene, CDR1 is SGHRS and CDR2 is YFSETQ. The CDR3 bases are TGCGCCAGCAGCGTACAGGGTAGGGTCACAGATACGCAGTATTTT. Its protein product is CASSVQGRVTDTQYF.

The V and J genes are TRBV7-8 and TRBJ1-2, with D tentatively TRBD1 (5 bases). Germline V gives CDR1 SGHVS, CDR2 FQNEAQ. The length of the CDR3 is 15 residues. The V and J ends lost 4 bases and 0 bases respectively, with 12 bases between them. The CDR3 loop reads CASSSPGSANYGYTF. Here the CDR3 DNA reads TGTGCCAGCAGCTCACCAGGGTCAGCTAACTATGGCTACACCTTC.

The J gene is TRBJ2-1, the V gene TRBV7-9; D not resolved. The ends were cut back, 3 bases at V and 3 bases at J, with 12 bases in the middle. Looked up from germline, CDR1 is SEHNR and CDR2 is FQNEAQ (reference sequence). The CDR3 spans 15 residues. The DNA for the CDR3 is TGTGCCAGCAGCTTTAGTAGTTACTACTACAATGAGCAGTTCTTC. It codes for CASSFSSYYYNEQFF. Drawing the rest from reference TRBV7-9 and TRBJ2-1, the complete variable domain is DTGVSQNPRHKITKRGQNVTFRCDPISEHNRLYWYRQTLGQGPEFLTYFQNEAQLEKSRLLSDRFSAERPKGSFSTLEIQRTEQGDSAMYLCASSFSSYYYNEQFFGPGTRLTVL.

CDR3 in amino acids: CASSFNANEKLFF. CDR3 coding DNA: TGCGCCAGCAGCTTTAATGCTAATGAAAAACTGTTTTTT. The chain employs TRBV5-1 and TRBJ1-4; D is unclear. This CDR3 is 13 amino acids long. CDR1 SGHRS and CDR2 YFSETQ come from the germline V gene. Between the trimmed V and J ends, which lost 2 bases and 3 bases, there was a span of 5 bases. Full variable domain (rest looked up from reference TRBV5-1 and TRBJ1-4): KAGVTQTPRYLIKTRGQQVTLSCSPISGHRSVSWYQQTPGQGLQFLFEYFSETQRNKGNFPGRFSGRQFSNSRSEMNVSTLELGDSALYLCASSFNANEKLFFGSGTQLSVL.

The V and J genes are TRBV9 and TRBJ2-3; tentative D call: TRBD2 (6 bases). Germline loops: CDR1 SGDLS, CDR2 YYNGEE. This CDR3 contains 16 residues. The V end lost 4 bases, the J end lost 4 bases, and 19 bases lay between the germline ends. As DNA, the CDR3 is TGTGCCAGCAGCCCCCATAGCGGTAGCGTGGCAGATACGCAGTATTTT. This gives the protein CASSPHSGSVADTQYF.

This rearrangement joins TRBV25-1 to TRBJ1-2, with 11 bases matching TRBD1. The CDR3 spans 13 residues. Germline loops: CDR1 MGHDK, CDR2 SYGVNS. V was pared by 4 bases and J by 9 bases, with 4 bases of the junction left unmatched. The CDR3 DNA sequence: TGTGCCAGCAGTGGGACAGGGGGCGTAAGCTACACCTTC. It encodes CASSGTGGVSYTF.